The 26 T cell receptor beta chains reported below all come from one sample, sequenced in a study of human T cells and chemical hapten exposure. MiXCR, applied by TCRdb to the RACE reads, yields one record per CDR3 protein. Here the sample spans about 50,000 distinct CDR3 sequences, approximately 4.5% being singletons. Time point here: healthy volunteer bleed at 2 weeks. Unseparated into fractions, whole blood served as the source from which total RNA was extracted. What was sequenced was whole blood. These receptors all stem from a female donor in good health. Some clones in this sample may be carry-over from other donors' samples.

This clonotype was detected many times. The chain links TRBV29-1 to TRBJ2-5, with a weak D call TRBD1 (6 bases). V was clipped by 8 bases and J by 1 base, with 11 bases between them. Germline V CDR1 and CDR2: SQVTM, ANQGSEA. The CDR3 sequence is 12 residues long. The DNA for the CDR3 is TGCAGCCTCACAGGGACCCAAGAGACCCAGTACTTC. The encoded protein is CSLTGTQETQYF. The full variable domain, rest sourced from reference TRBV29-1 and TRBJ2-5, is SAVISQKPSRDICQRGTSLTIQCQVDSQVTMMFWYRQQPGQSLTLIATANQGSEATYESGFVIDKFPISRPNLTFSTLTVSNMSPEDSSIYLCSLTGTQETQYFGPGTRLLVL.

This clonotype was counted ten times or more. The chain recombines TRBV5-6 with TRBJ1-1, with a possible D match to TRBD1 (5 bases). V was clipped by 4 bases and J by 0 bases, with 7 bases between them. CDR3 length: 13 amino acids. Germline V gene lookup returns CDR1 SGHDT and CDR2 YYEEEE. The CDR3 sequence: CASSKTVNTEAFF. CDR3 nucleotide sequence: TGTGCCAGCAGCAAGACAGTGAACACTGAAGCTTTCTTT.

The chain joins TRBV6-2 or TRBV6-3 to TRBJ2-2; tentative D call: TRBD1 (6 bases). Germline-derived CDR1 and CDR2 are MNHEY and SVGEGT. V lost 7 bases and J 1 base, leaving 10 bases between the germline ends. The CDR3 contains 14 residues. The CDR3 reads CASNRDMNTGELFF. The CDR3 DNA reads as TGTGCCAGCAACCGGGACATGAACACCGGGGAGCTGTTTTTT.

In this sample, this clonotype turned up many times. The rearrangement links TRBV2 to TRBJ2-2, with no clear D. There are 14 residues in the CDR3. The V end was cut by 6 bases, the J end by 1 base, with 9 bases between. The germline V gene has CDR1 SNHLY and CDR2 FYNNEI. In DNA form, the CDR3 reads TGTGCCAGCAGCCCTCGGGTGAACACCGGGGAGCTGTTTTTT. This encodes CASSPRVNTGELFF. The full variable domain, with the rest looked up from reference TRBV2 and TRBJ2-2, is EPEVTQTPSHQVTQMGQEVILRCVPISNHLYFYWYRQILGQKVEFLVSFYNNEISEKSEIFDDQFSVERPDGSNFTLKIRSTKLEDSAMYFCASSPRVNTGELFFGEGSRLTVL.

The table lists this clonotype with many counts. This rearrangement joins TRBV5-1 to TRBJ2-7; D possibly uses TRBD1 or TRBD2 (5 bases each). CDR3 size: 16 residues. V was clipped by 3 bases and J by 0 bases, with 16 bases between them. Germline V CDR1 and CDR2: SGHRS, YFSETQ. The CDR3 here is CASSSWGTASSYEQYF. The CDR3 coding sequence is TGCGCCAGCAGCTCTTGGGGGACGGCCAGCTCCTACGAGCAGTACTTC.

This clonotype showed up many times. The V call is TRBV2, the J call TRBJ2-4; the match to TRBD2 covers 7 bases. The CDR3 length is 13 residues. Per germline, CDR1 SNHLY and CDR2 FYNNEI. V shed 7 bases and J 11 bases; nucleotides not matched to a gene: 11. CDR3 in amino acids: CASNGGGLSVQYF. The CDR3 bases are TGTGCCAGCAACGGGGGAGGGTTGAGTGTTCAGTACTTC. The entire variable domain, with the rest obtained from reference TRBV2 and TRBJ2-4, is as follows: EPEVTQTPSHQVTQMGQEVILRCVPISNHLYFYWYRQILGQKVEFLVSFYNNEISEKSEIFDDQFSVERPDGSNFTLKIRSTKLEDSAMYFCASNGGGLSVQYFGAGTRLSVL.

This chain connects TRBV5-1 to TRBJ2-7; 11 bases agree with TRBD2. The germline V gene encodes CDR1 SGHRS and CDR2 YFSETQ. With V trimmed by 0 bases and J by 9 bases, 11 bases remained unmatched. The CDR3 is 16 amino acids. CDR3 region: CASSLGLAGSQGWQYF. The CDR3 bases are TGCGCCAGCAGCTTGGGACTAGCGGGGTCGCAGGGATGGCAGTACTTC.

This chain connects TRBV3-1 to TRBJ2-5; the match to TRBD2 covers 8 bases. The trim removed 2 bases at V and 4 bases at J, leaving 6 bases unmatched. CDR1 is LGHDT and CDR2 is YNNKEL in the germline V gene (reference sequence). This CDR3 region has 15 residues. This CDR3 reads CASSQPGGLAETQYF. The CDR3 bases are TGTGCCAGCAGCCAACCCGGAGGACTAGCAGAGACCCAGTACTTC.

This clonotype was counted many times. V usage is TRBV20-1 and J usage is TRBJ1-1, with a weak D call TRBD1 (5 bases). Trimming stripped 8 bases from V and 1 base from J, with 8 bases between. Per germline, CDR1 DFQATT and CDR2 SNEGSKA (reference sequence). The CDR3 extends over 11 amino acids. The CDR3 is CSWGSNTEAFF. The DNA of the CDR3 is TGCAGTTGGGGGTCGAACACTGAAGCTTTCTTT.

This clonotype was counted many times. The rearrangement uses TRBV6-2 or TRBV6-3 and TRBJ2-2, with D uncertain. In germline, CDR1 is MNHEY, CDR2 SVGEGT. With 3 bases removed from V and 3 bases from J, the gap between germline ends came to 5 bases. CDR3 length: 13 amino acids. The CDR3, as DNA: TGTGCCAGCAGTTATACGGACACCGGGGAGCTGTTTTTT. Amino acids: CASSYTDTGELFF.

This clonotype was observed a handful of times. This chain joins TRBV7-9 and TRBJ1-1, with 8 bases that match TRBD1. J lost 8 bases, V lost 5 bases, and 4 bases had no gene match. This CDR3 spans 12 amino acids. Germline CDR1 reads SEHNR; CDR2 reads FQNEAQ (reference sequence). The CDR3 loop reads CASSHRQGEAFF. The CDR3 DNA reads as TGTGCCAGCAGCCATCGACAGGGGGAAGCTTTCTTT.

This clonotype was detected many times. V gene TRBV20-1 combines with J gene TRBJ2-1; TRBD2 agrees at 7 bases. The CDR3 spans 16 residues. Per germline, CDR1 DFQATT and CDR2 SNEGSKA (reference sequence). V was pared by 6 bases and J by 6 bases, with 17 bases of the junction left unmatched. DNA of the CDR3: TGCAGTGCCCTTCTCTGGGACTACGCGATCCCCAATGAGCAGTTCTTC. This codes for CSALLWDYAIPNEQFF.

This clonotype was observed many times. The V call is TRBV20-1, the J call TRBJ1-5; the match to TRBD1 covers 7 bases. Germline CDR1 and CDR2: DFQATT and SNEGSKA (reference sequence). V was clipped by 4 bases and J by 4 bases; unmatched bases: 7. The CDR3 is 14 residues long. The CDR3 protein is CSANGRGANQPQHF. CDR3 nucleotides: TGCAGTGCTAATGGCAGGGGGGCAAATCAGCCCCAGCATTTT.

This clonotype was counted ten times or more. The CDR3 protein is CASSQGRFSTDTQYF. The DNA for the CDR3 is TGTGCCAGCAGCCAGGGTCGTTTTTCGACAGATACGCAGTATTTT. This chain uses TRBV14 with TRBJ2-3; D gene unclear. Germline V CDR1 and CDR2: SGHDN, FVKESK. The CDR3 runs to 15 residues. Trimming cost V 3 bases and J 3 bases, with 13 bases left between them.

The chain joins TRBV5-1 to TRBJ2-3, with unresolved D. This CDR3 comprises 13 residues. The ends were cut back, 0 bases at V and 9 bases at J, with 11 bases in the middle. Germline assignment: CDR1 SGHRS and CDR2 YFSETQ. The CDR3 coding sequence is TGCGCCAGCAGCTTGGGGCCAGCAAGAACGCAGTATTTT. Translated, it gives CASSLGPARTQYF.

This clonotype was detected a few times. J is TRBJ1-2 and V is TRBV20-1; TRBD1 matches 7 bases. Unmatched junction bases numbered 9, after V lost 5 bases and J lost 3 bases. Germline-derived CDR1 and CDR2 are DFQATT and SNEGSKA (reference sequence). CDR3 size: 14 residues. The CDR3 spells CSAEDRVWYYGYTF. CDR3 DNA sequence: TGCAGTGCTGAAGACAGGGTATGGTACTATGGCTACACCTTC.

Concerning this clonotype itself: A much bigger clone sits one base away, suggesting this may be a read error. This sequence joins TRBV7-9 and TRBJ2-2, with D perhaps given as TRBD1 or TRBD2 (6 bases each). Germline V gene sequence: CDR1 SEHNR, CDR2 FQNEAQ (reference sequence). The CDR3 is 17 amino acids. Trimming shortened V by 3 bases and J by 3 bases, and 17 bases separated the two germline ends. CDR3 sequence reads: CASSFSPGAIDTGELFF. DNA of the CDR3: TGTGCCAGCAGCTTTTCGCCGGGGGCCATTGACACCGGGGAGCTGTTTTTT.

This clonotype was observed many times. The V gene is TRBV28, the J gene TRBJ2-7; 8 positions match TRBD1. Germline trimming cut 7 bases from V and 5 bases from J; bases unmatched to any gene: 19. From germline, CDR1 is MDHEN and CDR2 SYDVKM. The CDR3 extends over 17 amino acids. The CDR3 DNA follows: TGTGCCAGCAACAGGCCAACGTGGCAGGGGGCTCTGGACGAGCAGTACTTC. Translated: CASNRPTWQGALDEQYF. The full variable domain, completed using reference TRBV28 and TRBJ2-7, is DVKVTQSSRYLVKRTGEKVFLECVQDMDHENMFWYRQDPGLGLRLIYFSYDVKMKEKGDIPEGYSVSREKKERFSLILESASTNQTSMYLCASNRPTWQGALDEQYFGPGTRLTVT.

This clonotype was counted ten times or more. V is TRBV11-2 and J is TRBJ2-7; 8 bases line up with TRBD1. CDR1 and CDR2 from the germline V gene are SGHAT and FQNNGV. V lost 2 bases and J lost 2; bases outside the gene matches: 8. This CDR3 is 16 amino acids long. CDR3 in amino acids: CASSLMDPGGPYEQYF. The CDR3 nucleotides read TGTGCCAGCAGCTTAATGGACCCAGGGGGCCCCTACGAGCAGTACTTC.

The table lists this clonotype with many counts. The CDR3 sequence is CASSIEGRDSNQPQHF. CDR3 sequence (DNA): TGTGCCAGTAGTATTGAGGGGAGGGATAGCAATCAGCCCCAGCATTTT. The gene calls are TRBV19 and TRBJ1-5; a weak D match, TRBD1 (5 bases). V lost 3 bases and J lost 0, with 12 bases in between. Germline V gene lookup returns CDR1 LNHDA and CDR2 SQIVND (reference sequence). CDR3 length: 16 amino acids.

This clonotype came up many times. V gene TRBV20-1 combines with J gene TRBJ2-7; no firm D call. V gave up 5 bases and J gave up 0 bases, with 14 bases separating them. Germline V gene data show CDR1 as DFQATT and CDR2 as SNEGSKA (reference sequence). The CDR3 extends over 14 amino acids. In DNA form, the CDR3 reads TGCAGTGCTTCACCGGGCCCGGGCTCCTACGAGCAGTACTTC. Encoded protein: CSASPGPGSYEQYF.

This clonotype came up many times. The chain combines TRBV5-1 with TRBJ1-1, with 10 bases lining up with TRBD1. Germline V lookup: CDR1 SGHRS, CDR2 YFSETQ. The V gene end was trimmed by 3 bases and the J gene end by 0 bases; junction bases not matched to a gene: 5. This CDR3 comprises 16 residues. The CDR3 sequence: CASSSGQGQMNTEAFF. The CDR3 DNA follows: TGCGCCAGCAGCTCGGGACAGGGGCAGATGAACACTGAAGCTTTCTTT.

This clonotype was seen at least ten times. V is TRBV6-1 and J is TRBJ1-3; maybe TRBD1 (5 bases). Germline lookup yields CDR1 MNHNS and CDR2 SASEGT. The length of the CDR3 is 15 residues. V was shortened by 2 bases and J by 2 bases, with 10 bases between the two germline ends. The CDR3: CASSERLTAGNTIYF. CDR3 nucleotides: TGTGCCAGCAGTGAAAGGTTGACAGCTGGAAACACCATATATTTT.

This clonotype has ten or more counts. The chain joins TRBV5-4 to TRBJ2-1; 9 bases align to TRBD1. The CDR3 sequence is 13 residues long. Losses at the gene ends were 10 bases for V and 10 bases for J; bases not matched to a gene: 12. CDR1 and CDR2 from the germline V gene are SGHNT and YYREEE (reference sequence). The CDR3 sequence: CAGGDRVHLEQFF. The CDR3 region has the DNA TGTGCCGGGGGGGACAGGGTGCATCTGGAGCAGTTCTTC. Using reference TRBV5-4 and TRBJ2-1 for the parts outside the CDR3, the full variable domain is ETGVTQSPTHLIKTRGQQVTLRCSSQSGHNTVSWYQQALGQGPQFIFQYYREEENGRGNFPPRFSGLQFPNYSSELNVNALELDDSALYLCAGGDRVHLEQFFGPGTRLTVL.

This clonotype was seen a handful of times. This chain joins TRBV3-1 and TRBJ1-5; unclear D gene. Germline-derived CDR1 and CDR2 are LGHDT and YNNKEL (reference sequence). The ends were cut back, 0 bases at V and 5 bases at J, with 11 bases in the middle. This CDR3 is 15 amino acids long. The CDR3 DNA is TGTGCCAGCAGCCAAGATGGAGGGATGGATCAGCCCCAGCATTTT. Its translation: CASSQDGGMDQPQHF.

This clonotype was seen at least ten times. The chain uses TRBV5-6 and TRBJ2-7; D is unclear. Germline values: CDR1 SGHDT, CDR2 YYEEEE. The CDR3 runs 14 residues. The germline V and J ends were trimmed by 5 bases and 5 bases, with 17 bases remaining between them. Written as DNA, the CDR3 is TGTGCCAGCAGTACTGCCGGGCCCGAAGACGAGCAGTACTTC. Its translation: CASSTAGPEDEQYF. Together with reference TRBV5-6 and TRBJ2-7, the CDR3 gives the full variable domain: DAGVTQSPTHLIKTRGQQVTLRCSPKSGHDTVSWYQQALGQGPQFIFQYYEEEERQRGNFPDRFSGHQFPNYSSELNVNALLLGDSALYLCASSTAGPEDEQYFGPGTRLTVT.